This passage covers 21 T cell receptor beta chains from one sample sequenced in a study of response to subunit inactivated influenza vaccine. MiXCR was run by TCRdb on the RT-PCR reads, yielding one entry per CDR3 protein. In the table there are 500,000 or so distinct CDR3 sequences, about 15% of which are singletons. The sequences come from CD4+ T cells sorted from PBMCs, collected roughly 24 months after vaccination. These TCRs come from a man between 50 and 69 years old who received an inactivated influenza vaccine.

This clonotype was observed many times. This rearrangement joins TRBV10-3 to TRBJ2-2, with a possible D match to TRBD2 (6 bases). Trimming pared 6 bases from V and 3 bases from J, leaving 11 bases between. The CDR3 sequence is 14 residues long. CDR1 is ENHRY, CDR2 SYGVKD, per germline. The CDR3 DNA reads as TGTGCCATCAGACGGGAGTCAGACACCGGGGAGCTGTTTTTT. It translates to CAIRRESDTGELFF.

This CDR3 is CAISGTGVDEQYF. The CDR3 nucleotides are TGTGCCATCAGTGGGACAGGGGTGGACGAGCAGTACTTC. This chain joins TRBV10-3 and TRBJ2-7; TRBD1 matches 9 bases. The V segment lost 4 bases and the J segment 5 bases; nucleotides outside the gene matches: 3. Germline CDR1 reads ENHRY; CDR2 reads SYGVKD. This CDR3 has 13 amino acids.

This clonotype was detected a few times. The chain recombines TRBV20-1 with TRBJ2-1; D gene ambiguous. The CDR3 is 13 residues long. Germline CDR1 and CDR2: DFQATT and SNEGSKA (reference sequence). The V end lost 0 bases, the J end lost 7 bases, and 10 bases lay between the germline ends. CDR3: CSAREALTNEQFF. The CDR3 DNA reads TGCAGTGCTAGAGAGGCACTCACGAATGAGCAGTTCTTC.

This chain uses TRBV5-1 with TRBJ2-7; 9 nucleotides align to TRBD1. Germline V gene sequence: CDR1 SGHRS, CDR2 YFSETQ. V lost 4 bases and J lost 2; bases outside the gene matches: 7. The CDR3 sequence is 15 residues long. As DNA, the CDR3 is TGCGCCAGCAGCGGTCAAGGACAGGGGCCCTACGAGCAGTACTTC. Amino acids: CASSGQGQGPYEQYF.

The genes are TRBV20-1 and TRBJ2-1; 7 positions match TRBD1. Germline V lookup: CDR1 DFQATT, CDR2 SNEGSKA (reference sequence). The CDR3 totals 16 residues. The junction had 11 bases not matched to a gene; V was cut back by 6 bases and J by 0 bases. CDR3 sequence: CSAPYRGTRSYNEQFF. Here the CDR3 DNA reads TGCAGTGCGCCTTACAGGGGAACCCGCTCCTACAATGAGCAGTTCTTC.

In its sample, this clonotype was seen many times. V is TRBV12-3 or TRBV12-4 and J is TRBJ2-7; 11 nucleotides align to TRBD2. The V segment lost 6 bases and the J segment 2 bases; nucleotides outside the gene matches: 6. The CDR3 extends over 15 amino acids. The CDR3 DNA sequence: TGTGCCAGCAGATCTAGCGGGGGGCCTACCTACGAGCAGTACTTC. This sequence encodes CASRSSGGPTYEQYF.

This clonotype was found a few times. V and J are TRBV7-7 and TRBJ2-3; no definite D call. The V and J ends lost 6 bases and 6 bases respectively, with 13 bases between them. The germline V gene has CDR1 SSHAT and CDR2 FNYEAQ (reference sequence). CDR3 length: 13 amino acids. CDR3 region: CASSSRKGDTQYF. CDR3 DNA: TGTGCCAGCAGTTCCCGGAAAGGGGATACGCAGTATTTT.

This clonotype was counted a few times. The chain joins TRBV12-3 or TRBV12-4 to TRBJ2-3, with D perhaps TRBD1 (6 bases). The CDR3 runs 14 residues. Trimming left V 7 bases short and J 1 base short, with 12 bases between. The CDR3 is CASIGQQGTDTQYF. The CDR3 DNA reads TGTGCCAGCATAGGACAGCAGGGCACAGATACGCAGTATTTT.

This clonotype has a handful of counts. This chain joins TRBV3-1 and TRBJ2-1; TRBD1 matches at 11 bases. J lost 7 bases, V lost 4 bases, and 12 bases had no gene match. Germline CDR1 reads LGHDT; CDR2 reads YNNKEL (reference sequence). CDR3 length: 17 residues. The CDR3 bases are TGTGCCAGCAGCCTCTCAAGGACAGGGGGCGTGGGAAATGAGCAGTTCTTC. Encoded protein: CASSLSRTGGVGNEQFF.

The rearrangement joins TRBV28 to TRBJ2-7, with 10 bases matching TRBD2. CDR3 length: 14 residues. Trimming cost V 8 bases and J 2 bases; bases outside gene matches: 6. Per germline, CDR1 MDHEN and CDR2 SYDVKM. The CDR3: CASQSSGSAYEQYF. The CDR3 nucleotides are TGTGCCAGCCAGTCTAGCGGGAGCGCCTACGAGCAGTACTTC.

The rearrangement joins TRBV7-9 to TRBJ1-2; a possible D gene is TRBD1 (5 bases). Germline assignment: CDR1 SEHNR and CDR2 FQNEAQ (reference sequence). V was trimmed by 2 bases and J by 4 bases, leaving 11 bases between them. This CDR3 comprises 14 residues. Written as DNA, the CDR3 is TGTGCCAGCAGCTTACTTGGGGGATTCTATGGCTACACCTTC. Encoded protein: CASSLLGGFYGYTF.

This clonotype was seen a handful of times. The J gene is TRBJ2-7, the V gene TRBV6-6; D not resolved. The CDR3 consists of 13 residues. Germline V gene lookup returns CDR1 MNHNY and CDR2 SVGAGI (reference sequence). V dropped 2 bases and J dropped 1 base, with 6 bases sitting between them. CDR3 coding DNA: TGTGCCAGCAGTTACCGGCTATCCTACGAGCAGTACTTC. Translated, it gives CASSYRLSYEQYF.

The chain has TRBV3-1 and TRBJ2-7; maybe TRBD1 (6 bases). The CDR3 is 14 residues long. Trimming left V 2 bases short and J 4 bases short, with 12 bases between. Germline values: CDR1 LGHDT, CDR2 YNNKEL (reference sequence). The CDR3 region has the DNA TGTGCCAGCAGCCAATTTGGACAGATTTACGAGCAGTACTTC. Amino acid sequence: CASSQFGQIYEQYF.

The rearrangement uses TRBV20-1 and TRBJ1-2; a possible D gene is TRBD1 (6 bases). The germline V gene encodes CDR1 DFQATT and CDR2 SNEGSKA (reference sequence). The CDR3 runs 13 residues. Between the trimmed V and J ends, which lost 1 base and 7 bases, there was a span of 13 bases. DNA for the CDR3: TGCAGTGCTAGAGTCTACAGGGTATCTGGCTACACCTTC. Translated: CSARVYRVSGYTF.

The chain uses TRBV9 and TRBJ2-3, with 12 positions matching TRBD2. V was clipped by 1 base and J by 3 bases; unmatched bases: 6. CDR3 length: 17 amino acids. The germline V gene encodes CDR1 SGDLS and CDR2 YYNGEE. CDR3 region: CASSVLAGGIVTDTQYF. The CDR3 DNA follows: TGTGCCAGCAGCGTACTAGCGGGGGGGATAGTGACAGATACGCAGTATTTT.

This clonotype was observed a few times. This chain links TRBV15 with TRBJ2-7, with 7 bases identical to TRBD1. The CDR3 length is 15 residues. The germline V gene encodes CDR1 LNHNV and CDR2 YYDKDF (reference sequence). Trimming took 1 base from V and 0 from J; bases not matched to a gene: 3. The CDR3 DNA reads as TGTGCCACCAGCAGAGGACGGGACAGCTCCTACGAGCAGTACTTC. Residues: CATSRGRDSSYEQYF.

This clonotype occurred a few times. The chain couples TRBV20-1 to TRBJ2-7; D unresolved. Trimming cost V 6 bases and J 0 bases, with 9 bases left between them. Germline assignment: CDR1 DFQATT and CDR2 SNEGSKA (reference sequence). This CDR3 is 12 amino acids long. The CDR3 DNA follows: TGCAGTGCGCAGGCGAGCTCCTACGAGCAGTACTTC. It codes for CSAQASSYEQYF.

The chain recombines TRBV7-3 with TRBJ2-5; D is ambiguous. Deletions cut 2 bases from V and 4 bases from J, with 8 bases between. The length of the CDR3 is 13 residues. Germline CDR1 and CDR2: SGHTA and FQGTGA. The chain's CDR3 is CASSLEARETQYF. CDR3 nucleotides: TGTGCCAGCAGCTTAGAGGCCCGAGAGACCCAGTACTTC.

This chain links TRBV7-2 with TRBJ2-5, with D tentatively TRBD2 (6 bases). The CDR3 is made up of 16 amino acids. The V end lost 2 bases, the J end lost 4 bases, and 17 bases lay between the germline ends. Germline CDR1 reads SGHTA; CDR2 reads FQGNSA. CDR3: CASSLRAPGERETQYF. CDR3 nucleotide sequence: TGTGCCAGCAGCTTAAGGGCCCCGGGAGAGCGAGAGACCCAGTACTTC.

The chain has TRBV6-5 and TRBJ2-1, with D possibly TRBD1 on 7 matching bases. V dropped 0 bases and J dropped 6 bases, with 15 bases sitting between them. Germline V gene lookup returns CDR1 MNHEY and CDR2 SVGAGI. There are 16 residues in the CDR3. The CDR3 sequence: CASSYSFRGARNEQFF. In nucleotides, the CDR3 is TGTGCCAGCAGTTACTCGTTCAGGGGGGCCCGCAATGAGCAGTTCTTC.

This clonotype has a handful of counts. The chain combines TRBV7-6 with TRBJ2-3; no firm D call. The germline V and J ends were trimmed by 4 bases and 4 bases, with 9 bases remaining between them. Germline assignment: CDR1 SGHVS and CDR2 FNYEAQ. The CDR3 runs to 13 residues. The CDR3 here is CASSSDPADTQYF. As DNA, the CDR3 is TGTGCCAGCAGCTCAGATCCTGCAGATACGCAGTATTTT.